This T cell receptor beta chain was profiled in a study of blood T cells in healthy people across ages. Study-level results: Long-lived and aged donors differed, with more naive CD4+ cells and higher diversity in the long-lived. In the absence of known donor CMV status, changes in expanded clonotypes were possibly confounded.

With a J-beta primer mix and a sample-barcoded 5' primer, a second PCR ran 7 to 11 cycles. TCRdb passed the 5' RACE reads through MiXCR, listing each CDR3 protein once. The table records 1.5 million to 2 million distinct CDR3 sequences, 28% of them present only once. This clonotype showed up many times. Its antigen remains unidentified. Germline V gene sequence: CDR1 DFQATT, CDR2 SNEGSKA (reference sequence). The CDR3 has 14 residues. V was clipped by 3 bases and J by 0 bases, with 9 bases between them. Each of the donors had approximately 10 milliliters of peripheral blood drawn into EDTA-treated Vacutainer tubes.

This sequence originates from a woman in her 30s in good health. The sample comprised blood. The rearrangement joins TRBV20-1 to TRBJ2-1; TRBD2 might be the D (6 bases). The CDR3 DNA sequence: TGCAGTGCTAGCGGCGGGACCTCCTACAATGAGCAGTTCTTC. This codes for CSASGGTSYNEQFF.